The text below deals with one T cell receptor beta chain. The antigen is not known. This sample was taken from a study of monozygotic twins with inflammatory bowel disease. After re-calling the 5' RACE reads, TCRdb lists one entry per CDR3 protein, DNA absent. The sample has about 300,000 distinct CDR3 sequences. Study-wide points: Immunosuppressive treatments were not uniform, and this may have added variability to patient repertoires. Neither one strong signal nor one clonotype associated with IBD was supported.

Germline V gene lookup returns CDR1 LNHNV and CDR2 YYDKDF (reference sequence). CDR3 size: 18 residues. The sample consisted of blood. The clonotype was recovered from a human donor with ulcerative colitis or Crohn's disease, or a healthy co-twin of an affected twin (not recorded which). The gene calls are TRBV15 and TRBJ2-5; the D call from TCRdb, TRBD1, cannot be confirmed without DNA. The CDR3 here is CATSTSLLASRGSETQYF.